Listed below are T cell receptor beta chains from one sample, sequenced in a study of blood T cell repertoires in COVID-19. Sequencing used immunoSEQ multiplex PCR; TCRdb keeps in-frame clones, though not all of them. The sample comprises some 78,000 clones, 65% to 85% of which are singletons, and less than 6% rests with the top ten. Sequencing was carried out using peripheral blood. These receptors originate from a man between 60 and 75 years old with active or convalescent COVID-19. CDR3s include the opening cysteine and the closing phenylalanine or tryptophan. Fields, in order: CDR3 protein, CDR3 DNA, clone size, V gene, J gene, D gene. D genes are given only for firm matches. Clone size is shown for a subset of rows, as once, few, many or a class of expanded clone.

CDR3: CATSGTGVQPQHF; DNA: TGTGCCACCAGCGGAACAGGGGTCCAGCCCCAGCATTTT; size: .; V: TRBV15; J: TRBJ1-5; D: TRBD1
CDR3: CASSLGGVEAFF; DNA: TGTGCCAGCAGCCTCGGCGGGGTCGAAGCTTTCTTT; size: .; V: TRBV7-2; J: TRBJ1-1; D: .
CDR3: CAWSGTENEKLFF; DNA: TGTGCCTGGAGCGGGACAGAAAATGAAAAACTGTTTTTT; size: .; V: TRBV30; J: TRBJ1-4; D: TRBD1
CDR3: CASSGRSYTF; DNA: TGTGCCAGCAGCGGTAGATCCTACACCTTC; size: .; V: TRBV9; J: TRBJ1-2; D: .
CDR3: CASRGYSNQPQHF; DNA: TGTGCCAGCAGGGGCTATAGCAATCAGCCCCAGCATTTT; size: .; V: TRBV6-6; J: TRBJ1-5; D: .
CDR3: CASSDKEATNEKLFF; DNA: TGTGCCAGCTCGGATAAAGAGGCAACTAATGAAAAACTGTTTTTT; size: few; V: TRBV18; J: TRBJ1-4; D: .
CDR3: CASSSWTGGSTEAFF; DNA: TGTGCCAGTAGTTCCTGGACAGGCGGAAGCACTGAAGCTTTCTTT; size: once; V: TRBV19; J: TRBJ1-1; D: TRBD1
CDR3: CASSLGLLGNSPLHF; DNA: TGTGCCAGCAGCTTAGGACTCCTGGGTAATTCACCCCTCCACTTT; size: .; V: TRBV7-2; J: TRBJ1-6; D: .
CDR3: CASSSGTEKQYF; DNA: TGTGCCAGCAGCTCCGGGACAGAAAAGCAGTACTTC; size: .; V: TRBV6-5; J: TRBJ2-7; D: TRBD1
CDR3: CASSQRVDGRYGYTF; DNA: TGCGCCAGCAGCCAAAGGGTCGACGGGAGATATGGCTACACCTTC; size: once; V: TRBV4-1; J: TRBJ1-2; D: .
CDR3: CASSYSQDSYNSPLHF; DNA: TGTGCCAGCAGTTACTCACAGGATTCCTATAATTCACCCCTCCACTTT; size: .; V: TRBV6-5; J: TRBJ1-6; D: .
CDR3: CASSQDLFSGGAGGYTF; DNA: TGCGCCAGCAGCCAAGATCTATTTTCAGGGGGCGCGGGTGGCTACACCTTC; size: .; V: TRBV4-3; J: TRBJ1-2; D: TRBD1
CDR3: CASSQVTGGTGELFF; DNA: TGCGCCAGCAGCCAAGTTACAGGGGGCACCGGGGAGCTGTTTTTT; size: once; V: TRBV4-3; J: TRBJ2-2; D: TRBD1
CDR3: CASSLWGGRTSSDPPQHF; DNA: TGTGCCAGCAGTTTATGGGGGGGAAGGACTTCCAGTGATCCGCCCCAGCATTTT; size: .; V: TRBV27; J: TRBJ1-5; D: .
CDR3: CASSVGQGNEKLFF; DNA: TGCGCCAGCAGCGTGGGACAGGGTAATGAAAAACTGTTTTTT; size: few; V: TRBV5-1; J: TRBJ1-4; D: TRBD1
CDR3: CASSPLAFQGGEAFF; DNA: TGTGCCAGCTCACCACTTGCCTTTCAGGGAGGTGAAGCTTTCTTT; size: .; V: TRBV18; J: TRBJ1-1; D: .
CDR3: CASTAGRGYTF; DNA: TGTGCCAGCACAGCAGGGAGGGGCTACACCTTC; size: .; V: TRBV2; J: TRBJ1-2; D: .
CDR3: CASSRPLAGGYNEQFF; DNA: TGTGCCAGCAGTCGACCGCTAGCGGGGGGATACAATGAGCAGTTCTTC; size: .; V: TRBV6-2/TRBV6-3; J: TRBJ2-1; D: TRBD2
CDR3: CASSFTGGNQPQHF; DNA: TGTGCCAGCAGCTTTACAGGGGGGAATCAGCCCCAGCATTTT; size: .; V: TRBV28; J: TRBJ1-5; D: TRBD1
CDR3: CASSPGLEKLFF; DNA: TGTGCCAGTAGCCCGGGACTAGAAAAACTGTTTTTT; size: once; V: TRBV19; J: TRBJ1-4; D: .
CDR3: CASSADRDYGYTF; DNA: TGTGCCAGCAGCGCGGACAGAGACTATGGCTACACCTTC; size: once; V: TRBV7-2; J: TRBJ1-2; D: .
CDR3: CASSPNDGLAVSYEQYF; DNA: TGTGCCAGCTCACCAAATGATGGACTAGCGGTTTCCTACGAGCAGTACTTC; size: .; V: TRBV18; J: TRBJ2-7; D: TRBD2
CDR3: CAWSVRQFSPLHF; DNA: TGTGCCTGGAGTGTACGACAGTTCTCACCCCTCCACTTT; size: .; V: TRBV30; J: TRBJ1-6; D: .
CDR3: CASSSGTLTIDEKLFF; DNA: TGTGCCAGCAGTAGTGGGACACTCACAATTGATGAAAAACTGTTTTTT; size: .; V: TRBV27; J: TRBJ1-4; D: .
CDR3: CASSTYRDTQYF; DNA: TGCGCCAGCAGCACATACAGGGATACGCAGTATTTT; size: .; V: TRBV4-3; J: TRBJ2-3; D: .
CDR3: CAIRLTGDSEKLFF; DNA: TGTGCCATCAGACTGACAGGGGACAGTGAAAAACTGTTTTTT; size: .; V: TRBV10-3; J: TRBJ1-4; D: TRBD1
CDR3: CASSLEVGYTF; DNA: TGCGCCAGCAGCCTAGAGGTTGGCTACACCTTC; size: .; V: TRBV5-1; J: TRBJ1-2; D: .
CDR3: CASSPRTLGGELFF; DNA: TGTGCCAGTAGTCCCCGAACGCTCGGCGGGGAGCTGTTTTTT; size: .; V: TRBV19; J: TRBJ2-2; D: .
CDR3: CASRVPSGGLELFF; DNA: TGCGCCAGCAGGGTCCCTAGCGGGGGGTTGGAGCTGTTTTTT; size: few; V: TRBV10-2; J: TRBJ2-2; D: TRBD2
CDR3: CASSVAGQMNTEAFF; DNA: TGTGCCAGTAGTGTAGCGGGACAGATGAACACTGAAGCTTTCTTT; size: .; V: TRBV19; J: TRBJ1-1; D: TRBD1
CDR3: CASSQGNRGPYGYTF; DNA: TGTGCCAGCAGCCAAGGGAACAGGGGCCCCTATGGCTACACCTTC; size: .; V: TRBV3-1/TRBV3-2; J: TRBJ1-2; D: TRBD1
CDR3: CAWVGQYTDTQYF; DNA: TGTGCCTGGGTGGGACAGTACACAGATACGCAGTATTTT; size: .; V: TRBV5-8; J: TRBJ2-3; D: TRBD1
CDR3: CASSIEQARGDTQYF; DNA: TGTGCCAGTAGTATCGAACAGGCAAGGGGAGATACGCAGTATTTT; size: .; V: TRBV19; J: TRBJ2-3; D: .
CDR3: CASSSGTAPIYEQYF; DNA: TGTGCCAGCAGTTCCGGGACAGCCCCGATCTACGAGCAGTACTTC; size: .; V: TRBV5-5; J: TRBJ2-7; D: TRBD1
CDR3: CSQLDRGETQYF; DNA: TGCAGCCAACTGGACAGGGGAGAGACCCAGTACTTC; size: .; V: TRBV29-1; J: TRBJ2-5; D: TRBD1
CDR3: CSVGRGEAWEETQYF; DNA: TGCAGCGTGGGGAGAGGTGAAGCTTGGGAGGAGACCCAGTACTTC; size: .; V: TRBV29-1; J: TRBJ2-5; D: .
CDR3: CSVDIGGAGAPEAFF; DNA: TGCAGCGTTGATATTGGTGGGGCAGGTGCGCCTGAAGCTTTCTTT; size: .; V: TRBV29-1; J: TRBJ1-1; D: .
CDR3: CASSPHEASDYEQYF; DNA: TGTGCCAGCAGCCCCCATGAGGCATCGGACTACGAGCAGTACTTC; size: .; V: TRBV9; J: TRBJ2-7; D: .
CDR3: CASSVDGGLYGYTF; DNA: TGTGCCAGCAGCGTAGATGGGGGACTATATGGCTACACCTTC; size: .; V: TRBV9; J: TRBJ1-2; D: .
CDR3: CASSNRDRREKLFF; DNA: TGTGCCAGCAGTAACCGGGACAGGCGTGAAAAACTGTTTTTT; size: .; V: TRBV6-5; J: TRBJ1-4; D: TRBD1
CDR3: CASSPRTSGGANTGELFF; DNA: TGTGCCAGCAGCCCTAGGACTAGCGGGGGGGCGAACACCGGGGAGCTGTTTTTT; size: once; V: TRBV7-2; J: TRBJ2-2; D: TRBD2
CDR3: CASSIVGGTGANVLTF; DNA: TGTGCCAGTAGTATAGTCGGGGGTACTGGGGCCAACGTCCTGACTTTC; size: .; V: TRBV19; J: TRBJ2-6; D: .
CDR3: CASSEGTRASYEQYF; DNA: TGTGCCAGCTCAGAGGGGACTCGGGCGTCCTACGAGCAGTACTTC; size: .; V: TRBV18; J: TRBJ2-7; D: .